The source of this T cell receptor beta chain is a study of T cells in Graves' hyperthyroidism and ophthalmopathy. Deletions cut 7 bases from V and 5 bases from J, with 12 bases between. The CDR3 loop spans 13 amino acids. The germline V gene encodes CDR1 SNHLY and CDR2 FYNNEI. The table lists this clonotype with many counts. TCR beta CDR3 regions were amplified from RNA. RT-PCR in the first round (using the HTBI primer set) targeted the TCR CDR3. One entry per CDR3 protein results from TCRdb running MiXCR on the multiplex PCR reads. The sample shows about 710,000 distinct CDR3 sequences, about 17% of them seen only once.

This TCR was sampled from a young man with Graves' hyperthyroidism. Source material: blood. V and J are TRBV2 and TRBJ2-1; perhaps TRBD2 as D (6 bases). The CDR3 region has the DNA TGTGCCAGCACGACGGCGGGGCACAATGAGCAGTTCTTC. This encodes CASTTAGHNEQFF.